This T cell receptor beta chain was sequenced during a study of T-cell memory formation after mild COVID-19. Study-level results: Mainly in CM and EM were contracting CD4+ clones; CD8+ were in EMRA.

cDNA libraries for TCR alpha and TCR beta, carrying sample barcodes and UMIs, came from 5'RACE with constant-segment primers. TCRdb independently ran MiXCR on the 5' RACE reads; one entry per CDR3 protein. In the table there are some 250,000 distinct CDR3 sequences, approximately 9% of which are singletons. The ends were cut back, 0 bases at V and 0 bases at J, with 9 bases in the middle. The germline V gene has CDR1 MNHNY and CDR2 SVGAGI (reference sequence). This CDR3 spans 16 amino acids. This clonotype was found a few times. No antigen is known for it. The genes are TRBV6-6 and TRBJ1-5; D unclear. The sequencing input was PBMCs or a T cell subset sorted from them (not recorded which). The receptor's source is a young man who had mild COVID-19 (a few samples of this study predate the infection). Cell type and time point are not known. CDR3 DNA sequence: TGTGCCAGCAGTTACTCTCCAGCCTATAGCAATCAGCCCCAGCATTTT. Its protein product is CASSYSPAYSNQPQHF.